Below, 28 T cell receptor beta chains from the same sample are listed, as sequenced in a study of glioma-infiltrating T cells. Amplification of TCR alpha and beta CDR3 regions from RNA used iRepertoire nested multiplex PCR. TCRdb re-derived calls from the multiplex PCR reads in MiXCR, one entry per CDR3 protein. The repertoire consists of about 110,000 distinct CDR3 sequences, with less than 30% occurring once and the leading ten covering 30% to 35%. Sequenced: glioma tissue, nonneoplastic brain tissue, or PBMCs (not recorded which). These receptors were collected from a human donor with low-grade glioma or glioblastoma, undergoing nonglioma brain surgery, or in good health (not recorded which).

This clonotype was seen ten or more times. J is TRBJ1-1 and V is TRBV6-1; possibly TRBD1 for D (5 bases). This CDR3 has 13 residues. The germline V gene has CDR1 MNHNS and CDR2 SASEGT. V was cut by 5 bases and J by 4 bases, with 11 bases left in between. This CDR3 is CASSPGLSTEAFF. In DNA form, the CDR3 reads TGTGCCAGCAGTCCAGGGTTGAGCACTGAAGCTTTCTTT.

This clonotype was seen at least ten times. The chain links TRBV18 to TRBJ2-5; D not certain. The CDR3 covers 14 residues. Trimming shortened V by 3 bases and J by 5 bases, and 13 bases separated the two germline ends. From germline, CDR1 is KGHSH and CDR2 LQKENI. The CDR3 sequence is CASSPSTKAETQYF. The CDR3 nucleotides are TGTGCCAGCTCACCGAGCACCAAGGCGGAGACCCAGTACTTC.

Regarding this clonotype: Its ends do not fully match the called genes, so a read error is possible. The V call is TRBV6-5, the J call TRBJ2-3, with no clear D. CDR3 length: 15 amino acids. CDR1 and CDR2 (germline): MNHEY, SVGAGI. The CDR3 reads CAGSYFRAPTDTQYF. CDR3 bases: TGTGCCGGCAGTTACTTTAGGGCCCCCACAGATACGCAGTATTTT.

This sequence joins TRBV13 and TRBJ1-5; unclear D gene. Trimming pared 3 bases from V and 6 bases from J, leaving 9 bases between. The CDR3 contains 13 residues. Germline CDR1 and CDR2: PRHDT and FYEKMQ (reference sequence). The CDR3 here is CASSLGLVQPQHF. In DNA, the CDR3 is TGTGCCAGCAGCTTGGGCCTAGTTCAGCCCCAGCATTTT.

About this clonotype: A read error may be the cause here, since a much bigger clone is one base away. This sequence joins TRBV7-3 and TRBJ2-7; TRBD2 matches 7 bases. Germline lookup yields CDR1 SGHTA and CDR2 FQGTGA. CDR3 length: 13 amino acids. Trimming cost V 5 bases and J 6 bases; bases outside gene matches: 7. CDR3 sequence (DNA): TGTGCCAGCAGCCTGGGACTATCTGGCGAGCAGTACTTC. It encodes CASSLGLSGEQYF.

The sample holds many counts of this clonotype. This chain links TRBV7-3 with TRBJ2-3; 7 bases map to TRBD2. Germline V lookup: CDR1 SGHTA, CDR2 FQGTGA. V lost 4 bases to trimming and J lost 1 base; unmatched junction nucleotides: 8. The CDR3 is 16 residues long. The CDR3 reads CASSSYSGIGTDTQYF. CDR3 nucleotides: TGTGCCAGCAGCTCCTACAGCGGGATTGGCACAGATACGCAGTATTTT. Full variable domain (outside the CDR3, taken from reference TRBV7-3 and TRBJ2-3): GAGVSQTPSNKVTEKGKYVELRCDPISGHTALYWYRQSLGQGPEFLIYFQGTGAADDSGLPNDRFFAVRPEGSVSTLKIQRTERGDSAVYLCASSSYSGIGTDTQYFGPGTRLTVL.

The rearrangement links TRBV6-1 to TRBJ2-3; 8 positions match TRBD1. Trimming took 6 bases from V and 4 from J; bases not matched to a gene: 9. This CDR3 is 15 amino acids long. Per the germline V gene, CDR1 is MNHNS and CDR2 is SASEGT. The chain's CDR3 is CASSHDRGSSDTQYF. The DNA of the CDR3 is TGTGCCAGCAGCCATGACAGGGGATCTTCAGATACGCAGTATTTT.

The table lists this clonotype with many counts. The rearrangement joins TRBV7-9 to TRBJ2-1; 7 nucleotides line up with TRBD1. The V gene's germline CDR1 is SEHNR and CDR2 FQNEAQ (reference sequence). Unmatched junction bases numbered 3, after V lost 3 bases and J lost 7 bases. There are 13 residues in the CDR3. The CDR3 reads CASSLGQLNEQFF. CDR3 nucleotide sequence: TGTGCCAGCAGCTTGGGACAGCTTAATGAGCAGTTCTTC.

The chain combines TRBV10-3 with TRBJ2-1, with TRBD2 identical over 10 bases. V was pared by 3 bases and J by 7 bases, with 6 bases of the junction left unmatched. The CDR3 is 15 amino acids. Germline values: CDR1 ENHRY, CDR2 SYGVKD. CDR3 in DNA: TGTGCCATCAGTGATCTTTCTAGCGGGAGAAATGAGCAGTTCTTC. Protein: CAISDLSSGRNEQFF.

This clonotype has ten or more counts. This chain links TRBV7-9 with TRBJ1-2, with unresolved D. Germline assignment: CDR1 SEHNR and CDR2 FQNEAQ (reference sequence). The ends were cut back, 6 bases at V and 6 bases at J, with 14 bases in the middle. This CDR3 spans 13 amino acids. CDR3 in amino acids: CASRPLLFDGYTF. CDR3 DNA: TGTGCCAGCAGACCACTATTATTTGATGGCTACACCTTC.

As regards this clonotype: This could be a read error, since a much larger clone is one nucleotide away. CDR3 amino acids: CASSLDPGYSYTF. The CDR3 DNA follows: TGTGCCAGCAGCTTAGACCCGGGTTATAGCTACACCTTC. The chain recombines TRBV7-2 with TRBJ1-2; D not resolved. V lost 1 base to trimming and J lost 9 bases, with 12 bases between them. This CDR3 contains 13 residues. The germline gives CDR1 SGHTA, CDR2 FQGNSA.

The chain uses TRBV29-1 and TRBJ2-3; D gene uncertain. V was pared by 4 bases and J by 2 bases, with 7 bases between. The CDR3 contains 12 residues. Germline V gene sequence: CDR1 SQVTM, CDR2 ANQGSEA. The CDR3 bases are TGCAGCGTTGGGGAACCCACAGATACGCAGTATTTT. The encoded protein is CSVGEPTDTQYF.

The sample holds many counts of this clonotype. This rearrangement joins TRBV7-2 to TRBJ2-3, with 13 nucleotides matching TRBD2. The CDR3 is 16 amino acids. With 5 bases clipped from V and 3 bases from J, the junction kept 5 bases outside the gene matches. CDR1 is SGHTA, CDR2 FQGNSA, per germline. The CDR3 loop reads CASSTRTSGGTDTQYF. DNA for the CDR3: TGTGCCAGCAGCACCCGGACTAGCGGGGGTACAGATACGCAGTATTTT. Full variable domain (rest looked up from reference TRBV7-2 and TRBJ2-3): GAGVSQSPSNKVTEKGKDVELRCDPISGHTALYWYRQSLGQGLEFLIYFQGNSAPDKSGLPSDRFSAERTGGSVSTLTIQRTQQEDSAVYLCASSTRTSGGTDTQYFGPGTRLTVL.

Concerning this clonotype: At one of its ends the junction is not consistent with the germline gene, which may arise from a read error. The chain recombines TRBV20-1 with TRBJ2-3; TRBD2 aligns across 8 bases. Germline V gives CDR1 DFQATT, CDR2 SNEGSKA (reference sequence). This CDR3 is built from 16 residues. The CDR3 DNA is TGCAGTGCGACCTCCGAGCGGGAGTATGCCTTGGATACGAAGTATTTT. Encoded protein: CSATSEREYALDTKYF.

The table lists this clonotype with a few counts. In DNA, the CDR3 is TGCGCCAGCACCGATGGACGGGGTTTGTCGTCAGAGACCCAGTACTTC. Translated: CASTDGRGLSSETQYF. The chain is built from TRBV4-1 and TRBJ2-5; D possibly corresponds to TRBD2 (5 bases). Trimming cost V 7 bases and J 4 bases, with 22 bases left between them. The germline CDR1 and CDR2 sequences are MGHRA and YSYEKL. This CDR3 contains 16 residues.

This clonotype occurred many times. The rearrangement uses TRBV18 and TRBJ1-2, with D possibly TRBD1 on 6 matching bases. The CDR3 has 13 residues. The V gene lost 3 bases and the J gene lost 6 bases, with 11 bases spanning the gap. Germline-derived CDR1 and CDR2 are KGHSH and LQKENI. The CDR3 region is CASSPRTANGYTF. Here the CDR3 DNA reads TGTGCCAGCTCACCCCGGACAGCTAATGGCTACACCTTC.

In its sample, this clonotype was seen many times. The gene calls are TRBV14 and TRBJ2-7, with TRBD2 matching over 9 bases. Germline loops: CDR1 SGHDN, CDR2 FVKESK. V dropped 0 bases and J dropped 1; count of bases not matched to a gene: 4. The CDR3 runs to 16 residues. In nucleotides, the CDR3 is TGTGCCAGCAGCCAAGATATTCTAGCGGGGTCCTACGAGCAGTACTTC. Its translation is CASSQDILAGSYEQYF.

This clonotype is a singleton in its sample. The chain employs TRBV6-2 or TRBV6-3 and TRBJ2-1, with 9 bases aligning to TRBD1. V lost 4 bases to trimming and J lost 5 bases; unmatched junction nucleotides: 6. CDR3 length: 15 amino acids. Germline CDR1 is MNHEY and CDR2 is SVGEGT. CDR3 DNA: TGTGCCAGCAGTTGTACTGGACAGGGGCACAATGAGCAGTTCTTC. Protein product: CASSCTGQGHNEQFF.

To note about this clonotype: A read error is possible here, since a much larger clone lies one base away. V gene TRBV10-1 combines with J gene TRBJ2-7; D not resolved. Germline CDR1 WNHNN, CDR2 SYGVQD (reference sequence). With 4 bases removed from V and 3 bases from J, the gap between germline ends came to 7 bases. The CDR3 runs 12 residues. CDR3 coding DNA: TGCGCCAGCAGTGTATACGGCTACGAGCAGTACTTC. Translation: CASSVYGYEQYF.

Points on this clonotype: A read error is possible here, since a much larger clone lies one base away. V usage is TRBV12-3 or TRBV12-4 and J usage is TRBJ1-1; 9 nucleotides match TRBD1. The CDR3 has 13 amino acids. The CDR3 protein is CAGRSTGGTEAFF. The CDR3 nucleotides read TGTGCCGGCAGATCGACAGGGGGGACTGAAGCTTTCTTT.

Ten or more counts support this clonotype. This rearrangement joins TRBV19 to TRBJ1-1; tentative D call: TRBD1 (6 bases). The CDR3 is made up of 14 amino acids. V lost 5 bases and J lost 1, with 11 bases in between. From germline, CDR1 is LNHDA and CDR2 SQIVND (reference sequence). The CDR3, as DNA: TGTGCCAGTAGTCATCCGGGACAGAACACTGAAGCTTTCTTT. It encodes CASSHPGQNTEAFF.

This clonotype was observed many times. The chain combines TRBV6-6 with TRBJ2-1, with D possibly TRBD2 on 6 matching bases. V lost 2 bases, J lost 4 bases, and 18 bases lay in between. Germline V gene sequence: CDR1 MNHNY, CDR2 SVGAGI (reference sequence). The CDR3 loop spans 17 amino acids. This CDR3 is CASSYHQGRGLYNEQFF. The CDR3 coding sequence is TGTGCCAGCAGTTACCACCAAGGCCGGGGGTTATACAATGAGCAGTTCTTC.

This clonotype was seen at least ten times. The genes are TRBV6-1 and TRBJ2-1; 10 bases are a match to TRBD2. After removal of 10 bases from V and 4 bases from J, the junction contained 13 bases not matched to a gene. Looked up from germline, CDR1 is MNHNS and CDR2 is SASEGT. This CDR3 region has 16 residues. The CDR3 DNA sequence: TGTGCCACCAAAGGACTAGCGGTCTCCGGTTACAATGAGCAGTTCTTC. Encoded protein: CATKGLAVSGYNEQFF.

To note about this clonotype: This clone may be a read error of a much larger clone one base away. This chain connects TRBV4-1 to TRBJ2-7, with D uncertain. Germline assignment: CDR1 MGHRA and CDR2 YSYEKL. The CDR3 runs to 13 residues. The CDR3 is CTSSQESTYEQYF. In DNA, the CDR3 is TGCACCAGCAGCCAAGAGTCAACTTACGAGCAGTACTTC.

In regard to this clonotype: A clone one base away is much larger, so this may be a read error. CDR3 amino acids: CSVVYSKTQYF. The CDR3 DNA reads as TGCAGCGTCGTCTATAGCAAGACCCAGTACTTC. The V and J genes are TRBV29-1 and TRBJ2-5; D ambiguous. The CDR3 sequence is 11 residues long. V lost 6 bases, J lost 6 bases, and 11 bases lay in between. Germline assignment: CDR1 SQVTM and CDR2 ANQGSEA.

In regard to this clonotype: The junction does not match germline at one end; this may be a read error. The chain links TRBV12-3 or TRBV12-4 to TRBJ1-3; the match to TRBD1 covers 7 bases. The CDR3 contains 16 residues. CDR3 DNA: TGTGCCAGCAGCAAACAGGGGACGAGCTCTGGAAACACCGTATATTTT. This encodes CASSKQGTSSGNTVYF.

Concerning this clonotype itself: This clone may be a read error of a much larger clone one base away. The chain carries TRBV14 and TRBJ2-1; D tentatively fits TRBD1 or TRBD2 (5 bases each). CDR1 is SGHDN and CDR2 is FVKESK in the germline V gene. CDR3 length: 14 residues. The CDR3 nucleotides are TGTGCCAGCAGCCAAGATTCCGAGGGGAATGACCAGTTCTTC. Protein: CASSQDSEGNDQFF.

This clonotype was observed a handful of times. CDR3 bases: TGCAGCGTTGGTATAACTTTCTACGAGCAGTACTTC. Its protein product is CSVGITFYEQYF. The rearrangement joins TRBV29-1 to TRBJ2-7; D unclear. Germline-derived CDR1 and CDR2 are SQVTM and ANQGSEA. The CDR3 runs 12 residues. V was cut by 4 bases and J by 3 bases, with 10 bases left in between.